This record concerns one TCR beta chain sequence. The antigen remains undetermined. The CDR3 is 12 amino acids. Trimming removed 6 bases at V and 6 bases at J, with 11 bases between. Germline CDR1 and CDR2: WSHSY and SAAADI. The sample belongs to a study of cytomegalovirus exposure and HLA in healthy donors. Primers: 60 Vbeta forward and 13 Jbeta reverse. Generated by immunoSEQ multiplex PCR, the TCRdb table keeps only in-frame clones and is missing some. This sample's table reports 130,000 to 150,000 clones. Study-wide findings and caveats: A later analysis linked a missense variant in DCLRE1C to the trimming of TCR beta V and J genes.

Sequencing was carried out using PBMCs. V gene TRBV10-2 combines with J gene TRBJ1-2; no reliable D call. This receptor was identified in a middle-aged man in good health and CMV-seronegative. In DNA, the CDR3 is TGCGCCAGCAGGGGTGACTTACATGGCTACACCTTC. Encoded protein: CASRGDLHGYTF.